A selection of T cell receptor beta chains follows, all from one sample in a study of blood T cell repertoires in COVID-19. Data came from immunoSEQ multiplex PCR; TCRdb stores just in-frame clones and leaves some out. The sample lists 200,000 to 250,000 clones; roughly 80% were seen once. Input material: peripheral blood. These receptor sequences come from a woman aged 80 or over with active or convalescent COVID-19. Both conserved end residues are part of each CDR3. Fields, in order: J gene, V gene, clone size, CDR3 protein. Size tells how often a clone was seen (once, few, many) or the class of an expanded clone, and some rows leave it out.

TRBJ2-7	TRBV3-1/TRBV3-2	once	CASSQTGGAGGFSYEQYF
TRBJ1-3	TRBV30	.	CAWSVKAGGNTIYF
TRBJ2-5	TRBV29-1	.	CSVGVSQETQYF
TRBJ1-1	TRBV18	few	CASSPLREGTEAFF
TRBJ1-6	TRBV14	.	CASSHGTYNSPLHF
TRBJ1-1	TRBV15	.	CATSRDGTGVSEAFF
TRBJ1-4	TRBV28	.	CASTSGGLEEKLFF
TRBJ2-5	TRBV7-6	.	CASSLQIGGGGGETQYF
TRBJ1-5	TRBV21-1	.	CASRSGYRDINQPQHF
TRBJ1-2	TRBV9	.	CASRQNYGYTF
TRBJ1-2	TRBV19	once	CASSSDRGYGYTF
TRBJ1-5	TRBV7-8	few	CASSLGLQDQPQHF
TRBJ2-7	TRBV28	.	CATTRVLPYEQYF
TRBJ2-1	TRBV15	once	CATSRGRLAQNEQFF
TRBJ2-1	TRBV25-1	.	CASRGTSGSRYNEQFF
TRBJ2-1	TRBV20-1	.	CSASKGQGNNEQFF
TRBJ1-2	TRBV10-2	.	CASSESRVWGGYTF
TRBJ2-7	TRBV27	.	CASSLRDSRYYEQYF
TRBJ1-5	TRBV5-6	.	CASSLGQGSYSNQPQHF
TRBJ2-6	TRBV5-6	.	CASSPKGAGANVLTF
TRBJ2-7	TRBV28	few	CASSLAGELSYEQYF
TRBJ2-1	TRBV5-4	.	CASSPGGAGTHNEQFF
TRBJ2-7	TRBV7-9	.	CASSLALDEDEQYF
TRBJ1-2	TRBV27	.	CASSFRRGQAYLSNYGYTF
TRBJ1-3	TRBV20-1	.	CSASRGWGSGNTIYF
TRBJ2-3	TRBV2	.	CASSAGDENTQYF
TRBJ2-3	TRBV28	few	CASSSLRPDRGLREDTQYF
TRBJ2-7	TRBV2	.	CASSRELISEQYF
TRBJ1-1	TRBV11-2	.	CASSPLGIGRTEAFF
TRBJ2-5	TRBV19	.	CASSRRQAQETQYF
TRBJ2-7	TRBV2	few	CASERGNSYEQYF
TRBJ2-3	TRBV3-1/TRBV3-2	.	CASSPNGRAANTQYF
TRBJ2-1	TRBV18	.	CASSLTGTGGYEQFF
TRBJ1-1	TRBV15	.	CATSGTDNTEAFF
TRBJ1-1	TRBV5-6	.	CASSPGRPNTEAFF
TRBJ2-7	TRBV28	once	CASSPHGVDRDEQYF
TRBJ1-6	TRBV5-1	.	CASSVGGTGNSPLHF
TRBJ2-7	TRBV12-3/TRBV12-4	few	CASSFSRGYEQYF
TRBJ2-5	TRBV28	few	CASTWGGRGTQYF
TRBJ2-3	TRBV20-1	once	CSASDREGGTDTQYF
TRBJ2-1	TRBV5-6	.	CASSRDRGAYNEQFF
TRBJ1-4	TRBV5-5	.	CASSFSRGDEKLFF
TRBJ2-7	TRBV2	few	CASSEAREGIHEQYF
TRBJ1-1	TRBV28	.	CASRGTGANTEAFF
TRBJ2-7	TRBV6-6	.	CASRQSSSYEQYF
TRBJ2-1	TRBV11-2	.	CASSPTGTSGIEQFF
TRBJ2-5	TRBV9	.	CASKRGQGQETQYF